This T cell receptor (beta chain) was identified in a study of shared clonotypes between healthy human individuals. Overall study context: Aged between 18 and 49, the donors were a couple of women and three men. Donors had three CD4 naive, three CD4 memory, two CD8 naive and one CD8 memory plate apiece.

Study-level results: Non-shared clonotypes showed lower generation probabilities than clonotypes common to all four donors.

The method was immunoSEQ multiplex PCR; TCRdb's version includes in-frame clones alone and lacks a portion of them. The profile shows 1,500,000 or so clones, roughly 96% of them singletons. To note about this clone: Its target is unknown.

CDR3 length: 15 residues. Germline V lookup: CDR1 WSHSY, CDR2 SAAADI. Trimming at V came to 7 bases and at J to 2 bases, leaving 8 bases not matched to a gene. Subsets obtained from CD4+ cells comprised CD45RA+ naive and CD45RA-negative memory cells. The material sequenced was naive CD4+ T cells sorted from blood. Subset in this sample: CD45RA+ positively selected. This TCR derives from a young man in good health. The V gene is TRBV10-2, the J gene TRBJ2-3, with TRBD2 matching 8 bases. CDR3 coding DNA: TGCGCCAGCAAGGGAACGGGAGGGCCCACAGATACGCAGTATTTT. Translation gives CASKGTGGPTDTQYF.